Below, one T cell receptor beta chain is given with its context. What it recognizes is unknown. This sample is drawn from a study of cytomegalovirus exposure and HLA in healthy donors. Study in general: One earlier analysis, a look at 150 million to 200 million T cells, found almost 120 million unique TCR beta sequences. Points from the study as a whole: Near-uniform donor sequencing depth was presumed by presence/absence analyses.

Primers included in the PCR were 60 Vbeta and 13 Jbeta primers. How the authors handled the data: In a later analysis, about 9.9 million of 60 million to 80 million unique beta chains occurred in at least two donors. Clones were read by immunoSEQ multiplex PCR, and TCRdb kept only the in-frame ones, dropping some. V and J calls and clone size are given by that table; D and trimming were obtained from the DNA. The sample lists 170,000 or so clones, 78% seen once, with 2.5% to 3.5% in the top ten. V was pared by 0 bases and J by 3 bases, with 4 bases between. The length of the CDR3 is 13 residues. CDR1 SGHRS and CDR2 YFSETQ come from the germline V gene.

The sequence was collected from a woman between 45 and 60 years old in good health and CMV-seropositive. This rearrangement joins TRBV5-1 to TRBJ2-1, with D hard to call. Sequencing was performed on PBMCs. CDR3 amino acids: CASSLDSYNEQFF. In DNA form, the CDR3 reads TGCGCCAGCAGCTTGGATAGCTACAATGAGCAGTTCTTC.